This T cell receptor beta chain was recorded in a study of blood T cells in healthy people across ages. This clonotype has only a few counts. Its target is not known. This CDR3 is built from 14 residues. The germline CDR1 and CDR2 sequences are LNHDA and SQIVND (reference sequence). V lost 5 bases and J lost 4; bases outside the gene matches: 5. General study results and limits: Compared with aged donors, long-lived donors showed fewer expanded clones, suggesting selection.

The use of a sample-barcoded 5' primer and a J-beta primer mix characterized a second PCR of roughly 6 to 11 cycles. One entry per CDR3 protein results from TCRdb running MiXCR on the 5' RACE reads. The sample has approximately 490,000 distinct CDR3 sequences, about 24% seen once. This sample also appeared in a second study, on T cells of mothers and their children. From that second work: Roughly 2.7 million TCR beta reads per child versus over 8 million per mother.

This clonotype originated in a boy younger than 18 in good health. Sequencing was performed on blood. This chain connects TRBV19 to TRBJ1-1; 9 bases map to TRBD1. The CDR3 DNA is TGTGCCAGTAGTGACAGGGGGGGAAGCACTGAAGCTTTCTTT. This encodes CASSDRGGSTEAFF.